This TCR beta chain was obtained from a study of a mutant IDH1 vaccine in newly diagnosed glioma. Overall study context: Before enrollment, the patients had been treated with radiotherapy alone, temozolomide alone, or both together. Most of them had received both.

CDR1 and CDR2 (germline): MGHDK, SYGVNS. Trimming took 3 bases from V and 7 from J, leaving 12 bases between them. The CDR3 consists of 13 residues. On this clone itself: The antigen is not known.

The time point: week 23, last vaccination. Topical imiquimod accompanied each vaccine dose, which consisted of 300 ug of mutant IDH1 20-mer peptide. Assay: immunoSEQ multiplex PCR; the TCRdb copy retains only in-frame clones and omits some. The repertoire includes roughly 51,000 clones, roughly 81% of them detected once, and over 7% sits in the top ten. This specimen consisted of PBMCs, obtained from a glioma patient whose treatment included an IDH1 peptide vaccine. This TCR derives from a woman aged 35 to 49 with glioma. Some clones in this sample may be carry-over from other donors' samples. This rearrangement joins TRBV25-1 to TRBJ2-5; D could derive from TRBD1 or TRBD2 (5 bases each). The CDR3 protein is CASSEVAGRTQYF. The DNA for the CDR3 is TGTGCCAGCAGTGAGGTAGCAGGGAGGACCCAGTACTTC.